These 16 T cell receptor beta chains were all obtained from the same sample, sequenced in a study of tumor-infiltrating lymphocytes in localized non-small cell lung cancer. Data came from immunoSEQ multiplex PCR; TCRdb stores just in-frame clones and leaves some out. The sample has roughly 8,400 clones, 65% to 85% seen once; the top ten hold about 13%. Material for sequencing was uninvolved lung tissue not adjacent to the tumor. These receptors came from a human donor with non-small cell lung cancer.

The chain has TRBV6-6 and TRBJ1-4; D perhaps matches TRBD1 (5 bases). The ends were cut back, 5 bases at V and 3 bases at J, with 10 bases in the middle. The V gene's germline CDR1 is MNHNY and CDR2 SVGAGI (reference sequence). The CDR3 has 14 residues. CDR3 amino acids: CASSTGPSNEKLFF. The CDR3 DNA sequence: TGTGCCAGCAGTACGGGACCCTCTAATGAAAAACTGTTTTTT.

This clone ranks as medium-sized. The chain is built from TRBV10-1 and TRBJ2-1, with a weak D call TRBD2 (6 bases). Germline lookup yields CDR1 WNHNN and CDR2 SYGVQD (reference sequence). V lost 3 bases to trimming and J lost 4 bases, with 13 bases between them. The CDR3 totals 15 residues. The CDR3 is CASSEGSSGYNEQFF. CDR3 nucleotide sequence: TGCGCCAGCAGTGAAGGAAGTAGCGGTTACAATGAGCAGTTCTTC.

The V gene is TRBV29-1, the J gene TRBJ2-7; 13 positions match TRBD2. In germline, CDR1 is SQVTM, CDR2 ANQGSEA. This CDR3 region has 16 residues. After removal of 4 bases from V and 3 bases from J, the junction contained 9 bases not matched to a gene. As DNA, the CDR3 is TGCAGCGTTGCTGGACTAGCGGGAGAGAGTTTCTACGAGCAGTACTTC. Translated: CSVAGLAGESFYEQYF.

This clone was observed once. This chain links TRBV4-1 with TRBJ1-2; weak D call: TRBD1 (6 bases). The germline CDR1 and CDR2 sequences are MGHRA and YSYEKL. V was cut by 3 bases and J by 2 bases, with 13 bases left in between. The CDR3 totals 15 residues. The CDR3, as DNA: TGCGCCAGCAGCCAGCCCGGGACACTCAACTATGGCTACACCTTC. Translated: CASSQPGTLNYGYTF.

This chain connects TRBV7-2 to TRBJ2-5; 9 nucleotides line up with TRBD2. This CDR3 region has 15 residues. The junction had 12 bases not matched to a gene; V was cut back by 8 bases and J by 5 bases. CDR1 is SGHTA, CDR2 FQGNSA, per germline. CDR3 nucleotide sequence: TGTGCCAGCCGACGATCTAGCGGGACCGTGGAGACCCAGTACTTC. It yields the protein CASRRSSGTVETQYF.

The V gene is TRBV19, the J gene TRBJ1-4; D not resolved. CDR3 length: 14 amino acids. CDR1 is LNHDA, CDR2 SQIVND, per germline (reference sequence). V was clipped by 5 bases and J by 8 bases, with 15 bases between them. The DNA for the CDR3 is TGTGCCAGTAGTTGGACCCAAGAACCCGAAAAACTGTTTTTT. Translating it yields CASSWTQEPEKLFF.

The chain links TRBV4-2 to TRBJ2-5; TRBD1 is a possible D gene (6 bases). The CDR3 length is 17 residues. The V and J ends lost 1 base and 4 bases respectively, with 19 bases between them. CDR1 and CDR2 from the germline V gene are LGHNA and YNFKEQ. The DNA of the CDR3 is TGTGCCAGCAGCCAAGCAGGCAGCAGAGGGGGTGGAGAGACCCAGTACTTC. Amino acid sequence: CASSQAGSRGGGETQYF.

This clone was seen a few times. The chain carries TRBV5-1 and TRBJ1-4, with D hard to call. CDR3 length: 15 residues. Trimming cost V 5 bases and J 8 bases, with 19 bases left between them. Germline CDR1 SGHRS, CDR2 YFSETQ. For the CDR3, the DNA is TGCGCCAGCAGACCCTCCGGCGGGGTAGAGGAAAAACTGTTTTTT. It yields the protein CASRPSGGVEEKLFF.

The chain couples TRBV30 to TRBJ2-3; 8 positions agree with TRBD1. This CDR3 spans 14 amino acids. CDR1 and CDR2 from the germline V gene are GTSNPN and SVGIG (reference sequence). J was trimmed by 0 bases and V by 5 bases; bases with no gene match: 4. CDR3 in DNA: TGTGCCTGGGGAGGGACAGGAAGCACAGATACGCAGTATTTT. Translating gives CAWGGTGSTDTQYF.

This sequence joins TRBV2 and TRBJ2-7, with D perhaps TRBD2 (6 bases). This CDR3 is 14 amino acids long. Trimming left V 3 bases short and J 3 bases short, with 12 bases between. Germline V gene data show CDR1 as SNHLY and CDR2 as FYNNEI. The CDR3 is CASSEGPGGYEQYF. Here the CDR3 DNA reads TGTGCCAGCAGTGAGGGACCCGGGGGCTACGAGCAGTACTTC.

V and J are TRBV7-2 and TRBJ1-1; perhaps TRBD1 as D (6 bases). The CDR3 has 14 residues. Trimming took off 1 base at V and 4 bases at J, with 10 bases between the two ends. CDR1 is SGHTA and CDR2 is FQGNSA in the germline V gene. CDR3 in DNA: TGTGCCAGCAGCTTAGTGGGGGCGGTCACTGAAGCTTTCTTT. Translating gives CASSLVGAVTEAFF.

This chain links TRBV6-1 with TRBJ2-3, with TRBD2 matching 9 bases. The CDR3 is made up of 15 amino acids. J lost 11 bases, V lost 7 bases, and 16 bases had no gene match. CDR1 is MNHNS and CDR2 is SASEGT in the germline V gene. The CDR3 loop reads CASTLAGLSGGMQYF. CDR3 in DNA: TGTGCCAGCACGCTAGCGGGGCTCAGCGGGGGGATGCAGTATTTT.

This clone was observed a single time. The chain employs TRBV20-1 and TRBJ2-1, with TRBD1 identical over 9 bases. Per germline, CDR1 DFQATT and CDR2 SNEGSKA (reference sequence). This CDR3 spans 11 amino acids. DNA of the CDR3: TGCAGCGGGGACAGGGCCATTGAGCAGTTCTTC. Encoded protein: CSGDRAIEQFF.

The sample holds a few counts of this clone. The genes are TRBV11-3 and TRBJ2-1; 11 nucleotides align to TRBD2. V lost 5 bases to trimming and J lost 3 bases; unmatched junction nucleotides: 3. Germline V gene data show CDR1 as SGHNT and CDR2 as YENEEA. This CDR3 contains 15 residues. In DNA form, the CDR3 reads TGTGCCAGCAGCACCGGGACTAGCGGCTACAATGAGCAGTTCTTC. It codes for CASSTGTSGYNEQFF.

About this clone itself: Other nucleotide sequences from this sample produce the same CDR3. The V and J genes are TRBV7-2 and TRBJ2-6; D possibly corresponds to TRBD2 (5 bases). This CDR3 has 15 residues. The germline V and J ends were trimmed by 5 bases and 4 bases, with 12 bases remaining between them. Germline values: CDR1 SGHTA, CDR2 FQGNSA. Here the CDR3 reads CASSREGTGANVLTF. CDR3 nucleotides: TGTGCCAGCAGCCGTGAGGGAACCGGGGCCAACGTCCTGACTTTC.

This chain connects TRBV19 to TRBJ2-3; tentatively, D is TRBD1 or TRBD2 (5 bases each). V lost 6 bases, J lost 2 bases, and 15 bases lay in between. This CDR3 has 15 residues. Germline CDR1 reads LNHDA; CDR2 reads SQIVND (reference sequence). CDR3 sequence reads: CASSLGTSYTDTQYF. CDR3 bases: TGTGCCAGTAGCCTTGGGACGAGCTACACAGATACGCAGTATTTT.